Shown below are 31 T cell receptor beta chains from a single sample sequenced in a study of OX40 agonist ivuxolimab in advanced cancers. This table comes from immunoSEQ multiplex PCR, and its TCRdb copy is limited to in-frame clones, with some not included. The sample yields approximately 17,000 clones, about 80% seen once. Specimen: CD4+ or CD8+ T cells sorted from blood, collected in a trial of the OX40 agonist ivuxolimab. The source of these receptors is an adult with an advanced solid tumor such as melanoma, head and neck, liver or kidney cancer.

The chain links TRBV11-2 to TRBJ2-7; TRBD1 or TRBD2 may be the D gene (6 bases each). With 4 bases removed from V and 3 bases from J, the gap between germline ends came to 19 bases. Germline assignment: CDR1 SGHAT and CDR2 FQNNGV. The CDR3 is made up of 16 amino acids. DNA of the CDR3: TGTGCCAGCAGCTCCAACGGTTTCGGGGGCAGCTACGAGCAGTACTTC. Its translation: CASSSNGFGGSYEQYF.

The V call is TRBV5-4, the J call TRBJ2-5, with 15 bases matching TRBD2. The V gene end was trimmed by 3 bases and the J gene end by 1 base; junction bases not matched to a gene: 10. CDR3 length: 19 amino acids. Per germline, CDR1 SGHNT and CDR2 YYREEE (reference sequence). The CDR3, as DNA: TGTGCCAGCAGCTCCCCCCCGGGACTAGCGGGGGGCTCCCAAGAGACCCAGTACTTC. As protein: CASSSPPGLAGGSQETQYF.

The chain carries TRBV18 and TRBJ2-2, with D possibly matching TRBD2 (6 bases). CDR1 KGHSH and CDR2 LQKENI come from the germline V gene. The CDR3 spans 16 residues. V lost 7 bases and J 3 bases, leaving 18 bases between the germline ends. CDR3 loop: CASCLRAGTYTGELFF. The CDR3 region has the DNA TGTGCCAGCTGCCTTAGGGCCGGGACTTACACCGGGGAGCTGTTTTTT. Full variable domain (outside the CDR3, taken from reference TRBV18 and TRBJ2-2): NAGVMQNPRHLVRRRGQEARLRCSPMKGHSHVYWYRQLPEEGLKFMVYLQKENIIDESGMPKERFSAEFPKEGPSILRIQQVVRGDSAAYFCASCLRAGTYTGELFFGEGSRLTVL.

Of note for this clone: One end of the junction fails to match germline, which may point to a read error. The chain is built from TRBV6-7 and TRBJ2-2, with D possibly being TRBD2 (5 bases). TRBV6-7 is treated as an ORF (open reading frame) with a function not yet certain. The CDR3 has 11 residues. CDR3 DNA: TGTGCCAGCCCCCGGTACCGGGGAGCTGTTTTT. This sequence encodes CASPRYRGAVF.

The chain joins TRBV5-4 to TRBJ2-7; possibly TRBD1 for D (5 bases). Trimming shortened V by 5 bases and J by 5 bases, and 20 bases separated the two germline ends. CDR3 length equals 15 residues. Germline assignment: CDR1 SGHNT and CDR2 YYREEE (reference sequence). The CDR3, as DNA: TGTGCCAGCAGTCACGAAGGGCAGGGTCTCCACGAGCAGTACTTC. It yields the protein CASSHEGQGLHEQYF. The full variable domain, completed using reference TRBV5-4 and TRBJ2-7, is ETGVTQSPTHLIKTRGQQVTLRCSSQSGHNTVSWYQQALGQGPQFIFQYYREEENGRGNFPPRFSGLQFPNYSSELNVNALELDDSALYLCASSHEGQGLHEQYFGPGTRLTVT.

The chain employs TRBV27 and TRBJ2-3, with a tentative D call TRBD1 (5 bases). In germline, CDR1 is MNHEY, CDR2 SMNVEV (reference sequence). The CDR3 consists of 16 residues. V was shortened by 5 bases and J by 0 bases, with 15 bases between the two germline ends. DNA for the CDR3: TGTGCCAGCAGTCCAGGGCTGACCACTAGCACAGATACGCAGTATTTT. It encodes CASSPGLTTSTDTQYF.

This clone has just a few counts. V gene TRBV27 combines with J gene TRBJ1-5; possibly TRBD1 for D (5 bases). The CDR3 contains 15 residues. V shed 6 bases and J shed 4 bases, with 16 bases lying between them. Germline assignment: CDR1 MNHEY and CDR2 SMNVEV (reference sequence). This CDR3 reads CASSHHGGTNQPQHF. The CDR3 nucleotides are TGTGCCAGCAGCCACCATGGGGGAACAAATCAGCCCCAGCATTTT.

This chain joins TRBV7-9 and TRBJ1-6, with 7 bases identical to TRBD1. This CDR3 has 14 residues. The V gene end was trimmed by 3 bases and the J gene end by 10 bases; junction bases not matched to a gene: 6. Germline V CDR1 and CDR2: SEHNR, FQNEAQ (reference sequence). CDR3 DNA: TGTGCCAGCAGCTTCGGGACAGTGGAATCACCCCTCCACTTT. Translated: CASSFGTVESPLHF.

The J gene is TRBJ2-7, the V gene TRBV18, with TRBD1 matching 9 bases. From germline, CDR1 is KGHSH and CDR2 LQKENI. The CDR3 runs to 15 residues. Trimming at V came to 3 bases and at J to 3 bases, leaving 6 bases not matched to a gene. DNA of the CDR3: TGTGCCAGCTCACCCGCGCCGACAGGGGGCTACGAGCAGTACTTC. Translating it yields CASSPAPTGGYEQYF.

V and J are TRBV28 and TRBJ2-1; D remains unclear. The CDR3 is made up of 11 amino acids. CDR1 and CDR2 from the germline V gene are MDHEN and SYDVKM. Trimming took off 10 bases at V and 12 bases at J, with 16 bases between the two ends. CDR3 nucleotide sequence: TGTGCCACCTATTTCACTACGGGGCAGTTCTTC. Protein: CATYFTTGQFF.

V gene TRBV6-1 combines with J gene TRBJ2-7; D unclear. V was shortened by 4 bases and J by 2 bases, with 6 bases between the two germline ends. CDR3 size: 12 residues. The germline gives CDR1 MNHNS, CDR2 SASEGT. This CDR3 reads CASSVHTYEQYF. DNA of the CDR3: TGTGCCAGCAGTGTTCATACCTACGAGCAGTACTTC.

V usage is TRBV21-1 and J usage is TRBJ2-7; TRBD1, the D gene given by the table, was not confirmed from the DNA. TRBV21-1 is a pseudogene. The CDR3 covers 11 residues. CDR3 in DNA: TGTGCCAGCGGGCTGGAATACGAGCAGTACTTC. Its protein product is CASGLEYEQYF.

The chain is built from TRBV6-1 and TRBJ2-1; D remains ambiguous. V was cut by 2 bases and J by 5 bases, with 28 bases left in between. This CDR3 contains 20 residues. Germline V gene sequence: CDR1 MNHNS, CDR2 SASEGT. DNA for the CDR3: TGTGCCAGCAGTGAATACAAGACCCCCAAACACTACACCGGAAACAATGAGCAGTTCTTC. Protein: CASSEYKTPKHYTGNNEQFF.

V is TRBV10-2 and J is TRBJ2-7; D remains unclear. The CDR3 has 13 residues. From germline, CDR1 is WSHSY and CDR2 SAAADI. The germline V and J ends were trimmed by 6 bases and 3 bases, with 12 bases remaining between them. Here the CDR3 DNA reads TGCGCCAGCAGCCAAGGACCAGTCTACGAGCAGTACTTC. Its translation: CASSQGPVYEQYF.

The chain is built from TRBV7-9 and TRBJ1-2; 9 positions match TRBD1. Germline CDR1 is SEHNR and CDR2 is FQNEAQ (reference sequence). J gave up 6 bases and V 1 base, and 0 bases lay outside the gene matches. The CDR3 is 13 amino acids. CDR3 sequence (DNA): TGTGCCAGCAGCTTAGGGGACAGGGATGGCTACACCTTC. It translates to CASSLGDRDGYTF.

The CDR3 sequence: CASSLSPAGGNSPLHF. The CDR3 DNA sequence: TGTGCCAGCAGTTTATCACCGGCAGGGGGAAATTCACCCCTCCACTTT. The gene calls are TRBV28 and TRBJ1-6; 7 bases agree with TRBD1. The CDR3 covers 16 residues. V lost 1 base and J lost 7; bases outside the gene matches: 7. CDR1 is MDHEN and CDR2 is SYDVKM in the germline V gene.

The chain is built from TRBV29-1 and TRBJ2-5, with 9 nucleotides matching TRBD1. Losses at the gene ends were 0 bases for V and 5 bases for J; bases not matched to a gene: 4. Germline V CDR1 and CDR2: SQVTM, ANQGSEA. The CDR3 is 14 amino acids. The CDR3: CSVEEGQGTETQYF. The CDR3 DNA reads as TGCAGCGTTGAAGAAGGACAGGGGACGGAGACCCAGTACTTC.

The rearrangement joins TRBV28 to TRBJ1-4; D may be TRBD1 (6 bases). The germline V gene encodes CDR1 MDHEN and CDR2 SYDVKM. This CDR3 spans 14 amino acids. V lost 6 bases to trimming and J lost 7 bases, with 15 bases between them. The CDR3 region has the DNA TGTGCCAGCAGCCCCGAGGGGGGAGGTGAAAAACTGTTTTTT. Amino acid sequence: CASSPEGGGEKLFF. Based on the CDR3 plus reference TRBV28 and TRBJ1-4, the full variable domain is DVKVTQSSRYLVKRTGEKVFLECVQDMDHENMFWYRQDPGLGLRLIYFSYDVKMKEKGDIPEGYSVSREKKERFSLILESASTNQTSMYLCASSPEGGGEKLFFGSGTQLSVL.

The rearrangement joins TRBV2 to TRBJ1-1; TRBD1 matches 8 bases. CDR3 length: 14 amino acids. CDR1 is SNHLY, CDR2 FYNNEI, per germline. Trimming at V came to 3 bases and at J to 5 bases, leaving 5 bases not matched to a gene. The CDR3 protein is CASSDTRGLTEAFF. Written as DNA, the CDR3 is TGTGCCAGCAGTGACACCAGGGGGCTAACTGAAGCTTTCTTT. The full variable domain, completed using reference TRBV2 and TRBJ1-1, is EPEVTQTPSHQVTQMGQEVILRCVPISNHLYFYWYRQILGQKVEFLVSFYNNEISEKSEIFDDQFSVERPDGSNFTLKIRSTKLEDSAMYFCASSDTRGLTEAFFGQGTRLTVV.

This chain connects TRBV30 to TRBJ1-4, with 7 bases matching TRBD1. J was trimmed by 8 bases and V by 4 bases; bases with no gene match: 7. CDR1 GTSNPN and CDR2 SVGIG come from the germline V gene (reference sequence). CDR3 size: 13 residues. For the CDR3, the DNA is TGTGCCTGGATGCAGGGGGATGGAGAAAAACTGTTTTTT. As protein: CAWMQGDGEKLFF.

The chain uses TRBV19 and TRBJ2-2; D is unresolved. The CDR3 is 14 residues long. The germline V and J ends were trimmed by 6 bases and 2 bases, with 10 bases remaining between them. The germline CDR1 and CDR2 sequences are LNHDA and SQIVND (reference sequence). The CDR3 protein is CASRIGLNTGELFF. The CDR3 nucleotides read TGTGCCAGTAGGATTGGCCTTAACACCGGGGAGCTGTTTTTT.

The sample holds a few counts of this clone. The chain links TRBV5-4 to TRBJ2-1; 10 bases match TRBD1. The CDR3 sequence is 14 residues long. Germline V gene data show CDR1 as SGHNT and CDR2 as YYREEE (reference sequence). With 6 bases clipped from V and 4 bases from J, the junction kept 4 bases outside the gene matches. CDR3 bases: TGTGCCAGCACTTGGGACAGGGGATACAATGAGCAGTTCTTC. It encodes CASTWDRGYNEQFF.

This clone was detected once. This chain's CDR3 is CAWSVKDRDYEQYF. CDR3 coding DNA: TGTGCCTGGAGTGTAAAGGACAGGGACTACGAGCAGTACTTC. The chain recombines TRBV30 with TRBJ2-7, with 8 bases that match TRBD1. The CDR3 has 14 amino acids. Per germline, CDR1 GTSNPN and CDR2 SVGIG (reference sequence). The V gene end was trimmed by 0 bases and the J gene end by 3 bases; junction bases not matched to a gene: 4.

Worth noting for this clone: The same CDR3 also results from other DNA sequences found in this sample. V gene TRBV5-1 combines with J gene TRBJ2-3; D not certain. Germline lookup yields CDR1 SGHRS and CDR2 YFSETQ. Trimming pared 1 base from V and 1 base from J, leaving 10 bases between. CDR3 size: 15 residues. CDR3 amino acids: CASSLMGSRTDTQYF. The DNA for the CDR3 is TGCGCCAGCAGCTTGATGGGCAGTCGCACAGATACGCAGTATTTT. Based on the CDR3 plus reference TRBV5-1 and TRBJ2-3, the full variable domain is KAGVTQTPRYLIKTRGQQVTLSCSPISGHRSVSWYQQTPGQGLQFLFEYFSETQRNKGNFPGRFSGRQFSNSRSEMNVSTLELGDSALYLCASSLMGSRTDTQYFGPGTRLTVL.

The chain uses TRBV9 and TRBJ2-6, with D uncertain. Trimming took 0 bases from V and 1 from J, leaving 11 bases between them. Germline V gene data show CDR1 as SGDLS and CDR2 as YYNGEE. The length of the CDR3 is 17 residues. The CDR3 coding sequence is TGTGCCAGCAGCGTAGCGCCGTCGTATTCTGGGGCCAACGTCCTGACTTTC. It yields the protein CASSVAPSYSGANVLTF.

This clone occurred a few times. This rearrangement joins TRBV29-1 to TRBJ1-1; D is unresolved. This CDR3 contains 9 residues. V was pared by 2 bases and J by 11 bases, with 6 bases between. The germline CDR1 and CDR2 sequences are SQVTM and ANQGSEA. As DNA, the CDR3 is TGCAGCGTTGAAAGATGGGCTTTCTTT. This gives the protein CSVERWAFF.

The chain joins TRBV18 to TRBJ2-2; no clear D. Germline CDR1 and CDR2: KGHSH and LQKENI. CDR3 length: 11 amino acids. V was clipped by 4 bases and J by 3 bases, with 0 bases between them. CDR3 loop: CASSHTGELFF. The CDR3 DNA is TGTGCCAGCTCACACACCGGGGAGCTGTTTTTT.

CDR3 bases: TGTGCCTGGAGTTACGGGACTAGCGGAAGCACAGATACGCAGTATTTT. It yields the protein CAWSYGTSGSTDTQYF. The V and J genes are TRBV30 and TRBJ2-3, with TRBD2 matching over 11 bases. This CDR3 is built from 16 residues. The V segment lost 2 bases and the J segment 0 bases; nucleotides outside the gene matches: 4. Germline lookup yields CDR1 GTSNPN and CDR2 SVGIG (reference sequence).

This clone occurred once. The chain couples TRBV27 to TRBJ1-6; no clear D gene. Germline assignment: CDR1 MNHEY and CDR2 SMNVEV (reference sequence). Trimming removed 1 base from V and 6 bases from J, with 7 bases in between. CDR3 size: 14 residues. The CDR3: CASSLLRINSPLHF. The CDR3 bases are TGTGCCAGCAGTTTATTACGGATTAATTCACCCCTCCACTTT.

V is TRBV9 and J is TRBJ2-3; D not certain. The germline V gene encodes CDR1 SGDLS and CDR2 YYNGEE. V was pared by 0 bases and J by 0 bases, with 11 bases between. The CDR3 is 16 residues long. CDR3 loop: CASSVVPEGSTDTQYF. DNA of the CDR3: TGTGCCAGCAGCGTAGTACCCGAAGGGAGCACAGATACGCAGTATTTT.

This chain connects TRBV16 to TRBJ1-2; D gene ambiguous. This CDR3 is 16 amino acids long. Germline loops: CDR1 KGHSY, CDR2 FQNENV. Trimming removed 0 bases from V and 2 bases from J, with 13 bases in between. CDR3 sequence: CASSQSTVGTNYGYTF. CDR3 DNA sequence: TGTGCCAGCAGCCAATCCACAGTGGGCACCAACTATGGCTACACCTTC.